These 2 T cell receptor beta chains share one sample of origin, sequenced in a study of Tregs in tolerant kidney transplant recipients. Profiled with immunoSEQ multiplex PCR; TCRdb holds only in-frame clones, not every one. The sample lists some 69,000 clones; 65% to 85% were seen once. Sequenced: CD4+ T cells from blood. The receptors originated from a human donor in good health.

The J gene is TRBJ1-6, the V gene TRBV19; 7 nucleotides line up with TRBD1. The CDR3 length is 13 residues. In germline, CDR1 is LNHDA, CDR2 SQIVND (reference sequence). V trimming: 7 bases; J trimming: 7 bases; junction bases outside the gene matches: 4. For the CDR3, the DNA is TGTGCCAGTATGGGGGACAGAAATTCACCCCTCCACTTT. This gives the protein CASMGDRNSPLHF. Full variable domain (missing parts from reference TRBV19 and TRBJ1-6): DGGITQSPKYLFRKEGQNVTLSCEQNLNHDAMYWYRQDPGQGLRLIYYSQIVNDFQKGDIAEGYSVSREKKESFPLTVTSAQKNPTAFYLCASMGDRNSPLHFGNGTRLTVT.

CDR3 loop: CASSLSVWNSGNTIYF. For the CDR3, the DNA is TGCGCCAGCAGCTTGTCGGTCTGGAACTCTGGAAACACCATATATTTT. The chain carries TRBV5-1 and TRBJ1-3, with D unresolved. Germline V gene sequence: CDR1 SGHRS, CDR2 YFSETQ. Trimming removed 1 base at V and 0 bases at J, with 11 bases between. The CDR3 sequence is 16 residues long. Together with reference TRBV5-1 and TRBJ1-3, the CDR3 gives the full variable domain: KAGVTQTPRYLIKTRGQQVTLSCSPISGHRSVSWYQQTPGQGLQFLFEYFSETQRNKGNFPGRFSGRQFSNSRSEMNVSTLELGDSALYLCASSLSVWNSGNTIYFGEGSWLTVV.